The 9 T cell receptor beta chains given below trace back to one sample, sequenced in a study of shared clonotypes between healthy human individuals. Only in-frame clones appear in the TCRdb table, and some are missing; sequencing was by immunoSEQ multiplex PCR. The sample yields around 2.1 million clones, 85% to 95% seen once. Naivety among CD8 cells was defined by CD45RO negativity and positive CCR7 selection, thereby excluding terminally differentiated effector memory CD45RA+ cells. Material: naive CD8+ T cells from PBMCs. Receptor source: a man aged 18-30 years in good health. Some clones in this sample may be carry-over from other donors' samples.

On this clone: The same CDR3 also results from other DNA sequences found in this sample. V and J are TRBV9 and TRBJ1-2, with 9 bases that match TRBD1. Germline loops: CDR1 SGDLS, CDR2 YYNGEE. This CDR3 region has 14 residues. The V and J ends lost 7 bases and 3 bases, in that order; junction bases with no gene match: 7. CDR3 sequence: CASSETGGDYGYTF. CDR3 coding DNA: TGTGCCAGCTCGGAGACAGGGGGGGACTATGGCTACACCTTC.

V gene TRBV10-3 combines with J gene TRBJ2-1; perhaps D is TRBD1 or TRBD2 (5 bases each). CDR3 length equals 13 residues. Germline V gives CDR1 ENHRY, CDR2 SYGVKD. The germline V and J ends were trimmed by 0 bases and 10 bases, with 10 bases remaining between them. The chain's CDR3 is CAISESVWGEQFF. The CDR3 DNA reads TGTGCCATCAGTGAGTCTGTGTGGGGGGAGCAGTTCTTC.

CDR3: CAISENSETGGWGPDTQYF. Here the CDR3 DNA reads TGTGCCATCAGTGAGAATAGTGAGACAGGGGGATGGGGTCCAGATACGCAGTATTTT. The chain is built from TRBV10-3 and TRBJ2-3; 9 positions agree with TRBD1. CDR3 length: 19 residues. CDR1 ENHRY and CDR2 SYGVKD come from the germline V gene. V shed 2 bases, J shed 4 bases, and the junction held 16 bases outside the gene matches.

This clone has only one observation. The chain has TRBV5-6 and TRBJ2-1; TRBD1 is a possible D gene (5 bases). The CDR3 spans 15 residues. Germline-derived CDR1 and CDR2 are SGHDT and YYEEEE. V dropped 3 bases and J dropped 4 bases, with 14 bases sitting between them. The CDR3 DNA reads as TGTGCCAGCAGCTCGACCAGGGCGAATTACAATGAGCAGTTCTTC. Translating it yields CASSSTRANYNEQFF.

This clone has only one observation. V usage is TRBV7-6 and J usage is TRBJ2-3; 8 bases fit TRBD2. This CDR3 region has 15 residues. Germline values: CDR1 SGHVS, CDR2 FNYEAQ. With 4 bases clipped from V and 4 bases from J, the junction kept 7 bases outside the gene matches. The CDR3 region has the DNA TGTGCCAGCAGCTCGTTAGCGGGATTGGCAGATACGCAGTATTTT. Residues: CASSSLAGLADTQYF.

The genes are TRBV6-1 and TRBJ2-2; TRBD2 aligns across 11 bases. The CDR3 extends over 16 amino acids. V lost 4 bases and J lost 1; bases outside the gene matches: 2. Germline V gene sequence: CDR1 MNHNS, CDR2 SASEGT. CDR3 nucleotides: TGTGCCAGCAGTGTGCTAGCGGGAGGGAACACCGGGGAGCTGTTTTTT. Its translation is CASSVLAGGNTGELFF.

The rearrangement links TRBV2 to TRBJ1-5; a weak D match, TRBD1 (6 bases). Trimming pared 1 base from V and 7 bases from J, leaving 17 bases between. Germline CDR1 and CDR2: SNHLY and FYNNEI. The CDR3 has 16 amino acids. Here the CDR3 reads CASSEEEAGEDQPQHF. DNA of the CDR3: TGTGCCAGCAGTGAAGAGGAAGCAGGGGAGGACCAGCCCCAGCATTTT.

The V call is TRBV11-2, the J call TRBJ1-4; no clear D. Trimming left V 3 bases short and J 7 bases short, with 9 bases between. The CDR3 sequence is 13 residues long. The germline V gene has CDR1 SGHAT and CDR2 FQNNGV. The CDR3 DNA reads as TGTGCCAGCAGCTTCAGAAATATTGAAAAACTGTTTTTT. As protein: CASSFRNIEKLFF.

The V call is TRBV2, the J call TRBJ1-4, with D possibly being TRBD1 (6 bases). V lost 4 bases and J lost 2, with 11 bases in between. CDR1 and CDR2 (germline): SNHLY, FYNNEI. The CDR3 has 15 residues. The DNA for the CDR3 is TGTGCCAGCAGTGTATATCAGGGGACTAATGAAAAACTGTTTTTT. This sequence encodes CASSVYQGTNEKLFF.